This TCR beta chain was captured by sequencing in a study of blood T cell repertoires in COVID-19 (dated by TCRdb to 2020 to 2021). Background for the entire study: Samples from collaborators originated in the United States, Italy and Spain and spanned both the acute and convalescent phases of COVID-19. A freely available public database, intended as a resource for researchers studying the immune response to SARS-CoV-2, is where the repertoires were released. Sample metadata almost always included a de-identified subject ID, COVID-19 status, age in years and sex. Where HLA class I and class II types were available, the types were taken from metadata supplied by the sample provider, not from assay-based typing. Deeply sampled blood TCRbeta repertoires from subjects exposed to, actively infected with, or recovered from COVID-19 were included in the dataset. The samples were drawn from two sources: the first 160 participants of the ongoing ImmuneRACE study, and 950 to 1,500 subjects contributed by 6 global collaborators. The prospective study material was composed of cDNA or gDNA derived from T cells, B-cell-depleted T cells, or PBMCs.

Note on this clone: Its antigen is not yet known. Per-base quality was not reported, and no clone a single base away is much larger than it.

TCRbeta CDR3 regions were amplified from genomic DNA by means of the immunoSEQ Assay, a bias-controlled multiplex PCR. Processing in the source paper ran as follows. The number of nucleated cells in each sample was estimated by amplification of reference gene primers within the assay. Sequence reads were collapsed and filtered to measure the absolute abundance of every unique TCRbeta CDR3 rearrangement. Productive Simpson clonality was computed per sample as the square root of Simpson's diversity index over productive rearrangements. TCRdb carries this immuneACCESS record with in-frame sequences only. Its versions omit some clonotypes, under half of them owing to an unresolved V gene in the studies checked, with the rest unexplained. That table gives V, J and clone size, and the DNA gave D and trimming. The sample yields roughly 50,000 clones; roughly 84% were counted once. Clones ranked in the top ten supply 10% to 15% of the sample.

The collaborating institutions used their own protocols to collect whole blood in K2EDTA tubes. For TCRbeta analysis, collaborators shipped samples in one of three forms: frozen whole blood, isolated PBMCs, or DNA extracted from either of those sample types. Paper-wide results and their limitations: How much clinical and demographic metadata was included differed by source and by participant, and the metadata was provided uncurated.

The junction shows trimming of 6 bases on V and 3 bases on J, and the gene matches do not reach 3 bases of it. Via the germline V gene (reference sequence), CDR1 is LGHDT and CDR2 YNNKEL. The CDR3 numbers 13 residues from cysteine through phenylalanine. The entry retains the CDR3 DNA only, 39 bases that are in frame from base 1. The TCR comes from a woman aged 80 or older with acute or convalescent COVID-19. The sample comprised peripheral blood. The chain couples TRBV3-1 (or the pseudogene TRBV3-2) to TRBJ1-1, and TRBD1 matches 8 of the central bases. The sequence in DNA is TGTGCCAGCAGGGGGACAGGTTACACTGAAGCTTTCTTT. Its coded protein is CASRGTGYTEAFF.